The TCR beta chain under discussion was sequenced for a study of cytomegalovirus exposure and HLA in healthy donors. V lost 0 bases, J lost 5 bases, and 10 bases lay in between. The length of the CDR3 is 14 residues. Germline CDR1 and CDR2: SGDLS and YYNGEE. Researchers ran the PCR with 60 Vbeta and 13 Jbeta primers. The table came from immunoSEQ multiplex PCR; TCRdb's copy has only in-frame clones and leaves some out. The data hold about 130,000 clones, with 70% to 85% observed a single time. The source is a boy aged 2-15 years in good health and CMV-seronegative. The sample comprised PBMCs. This chain uses TRBV9 with TRBJ2-3, with a tentative D call TRBD1 (5 bases). CDR3 region: CASSVGRVIDTQYF. The CDR3 DNA reads as TGTGCCAGCAGCGTAGGCAGGGTAATAGATACGCAGTATTTT.